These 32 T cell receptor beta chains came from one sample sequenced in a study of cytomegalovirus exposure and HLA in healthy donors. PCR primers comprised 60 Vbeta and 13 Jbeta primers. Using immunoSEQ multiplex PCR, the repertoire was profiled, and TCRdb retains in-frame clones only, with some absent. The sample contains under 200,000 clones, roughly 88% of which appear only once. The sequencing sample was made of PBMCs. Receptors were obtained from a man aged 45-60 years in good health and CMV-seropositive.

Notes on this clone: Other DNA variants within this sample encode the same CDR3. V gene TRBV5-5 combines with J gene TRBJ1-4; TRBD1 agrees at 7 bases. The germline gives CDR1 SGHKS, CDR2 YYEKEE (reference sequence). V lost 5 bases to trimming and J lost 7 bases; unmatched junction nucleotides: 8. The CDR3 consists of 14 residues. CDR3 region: CASSLDRAGEKLFF. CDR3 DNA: TGTGCCAGCAGTCTTGACAGGGCGGGTGAAAAACTGTTTTTT.

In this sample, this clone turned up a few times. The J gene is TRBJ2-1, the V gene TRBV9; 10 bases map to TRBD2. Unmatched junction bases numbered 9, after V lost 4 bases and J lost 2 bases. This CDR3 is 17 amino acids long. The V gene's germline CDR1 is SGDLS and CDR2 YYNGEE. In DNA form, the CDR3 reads TGTGCCAGCAGCCCTACCTCACTAGCGGGAACCTACAATGAGCAGTTCTTC. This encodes CASSPTSLAGTYNEQFF.

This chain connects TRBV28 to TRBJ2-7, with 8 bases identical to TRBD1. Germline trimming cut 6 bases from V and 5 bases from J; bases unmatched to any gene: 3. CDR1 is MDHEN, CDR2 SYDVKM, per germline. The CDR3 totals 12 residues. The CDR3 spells CASRDRAHEQYV. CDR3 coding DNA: TGTGCCAGCAGGGACAGGGCTCACGAGCAGTACGTC.

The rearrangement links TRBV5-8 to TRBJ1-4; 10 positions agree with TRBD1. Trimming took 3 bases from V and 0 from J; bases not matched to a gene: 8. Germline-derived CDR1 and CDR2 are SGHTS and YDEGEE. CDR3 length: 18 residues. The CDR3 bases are TGTGCCAGCAGCTATCTTGGACAGGGGGTGACAACTAATGAAAAACTGTTTTTT. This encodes CASSYLGQGVTTNEKLFF.

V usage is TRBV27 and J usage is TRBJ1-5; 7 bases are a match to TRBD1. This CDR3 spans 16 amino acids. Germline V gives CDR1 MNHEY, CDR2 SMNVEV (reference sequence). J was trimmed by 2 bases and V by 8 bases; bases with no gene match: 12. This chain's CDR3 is CASGHGQVRGNQPQHF. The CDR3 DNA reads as TGTGCCAGCGGACACGGACAGGTTCGGGGCAATCAGCCCCAGCATTTT.

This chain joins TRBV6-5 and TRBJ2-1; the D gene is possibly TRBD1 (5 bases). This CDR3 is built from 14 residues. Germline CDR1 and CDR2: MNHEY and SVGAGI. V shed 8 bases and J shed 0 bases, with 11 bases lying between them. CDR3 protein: CASAPGFSYNEQFF. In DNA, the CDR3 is TGTGCCAGCGCACCAGGGTTCTCCTACAATGAGCAGTTCTTC.

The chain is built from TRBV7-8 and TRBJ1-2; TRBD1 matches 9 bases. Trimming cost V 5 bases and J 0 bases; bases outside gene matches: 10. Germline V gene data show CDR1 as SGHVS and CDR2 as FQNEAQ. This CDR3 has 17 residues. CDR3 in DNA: TGTGCCAGCAGCCCCAGAGGGACAGGGCCAGCTAACTATGGCTACACCTTC. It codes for CASSPRGTGPANYGYTF.

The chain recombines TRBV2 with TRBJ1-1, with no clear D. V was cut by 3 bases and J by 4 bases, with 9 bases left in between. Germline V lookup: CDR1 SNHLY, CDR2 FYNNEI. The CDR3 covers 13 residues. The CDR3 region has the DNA TGTGCCAGCAGTGAGGTTGGCAGCACTGAAGCTTTCTTT. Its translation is CASSEVGSTEAFF.

Written as DNA, the CDR3 is TGTGCCAGTAGTATGGGCCAGTACTCTGGAAACACCATATATTTT. Translated, it gives CASSMGQYSGNTIYF. The V call is TRBV19, the J call TRBJ1-3; D is ambiguous. With 3 bases removed from V and 0 bases from J, the gap between germline ends came to 9 bases. Germline lookup yields CDR1 LNHDA and CDR2 SQIVND (reference sequence). This CDR3 is built from 15 residues.

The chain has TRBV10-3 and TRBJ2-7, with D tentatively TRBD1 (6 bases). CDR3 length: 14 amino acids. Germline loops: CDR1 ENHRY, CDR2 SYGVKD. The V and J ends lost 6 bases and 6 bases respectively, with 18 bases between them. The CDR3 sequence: CAIRGGHGGAEQYF. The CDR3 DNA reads TGTGCCATCAGAGGGGGTCATGGGGGAGCCGAGCAGTACTTC.

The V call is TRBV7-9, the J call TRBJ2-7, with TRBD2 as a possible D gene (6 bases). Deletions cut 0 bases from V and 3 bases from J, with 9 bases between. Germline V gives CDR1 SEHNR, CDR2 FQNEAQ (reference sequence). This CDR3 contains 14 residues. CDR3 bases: TGTGCCAGCAGCTTAGCTAGCGGCGGCTACGAGCAGTACGTC. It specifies CASSLASGGYEQYV.

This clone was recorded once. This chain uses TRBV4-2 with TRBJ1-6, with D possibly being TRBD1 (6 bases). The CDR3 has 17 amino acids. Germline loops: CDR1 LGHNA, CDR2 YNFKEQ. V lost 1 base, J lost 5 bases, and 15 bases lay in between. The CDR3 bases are TGTGCCAGCAGCCAAGGGCCAAGGGGGGGAAATAATTCACCCCTCCACTTT. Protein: CASSQGPRGGNNSPLHF.

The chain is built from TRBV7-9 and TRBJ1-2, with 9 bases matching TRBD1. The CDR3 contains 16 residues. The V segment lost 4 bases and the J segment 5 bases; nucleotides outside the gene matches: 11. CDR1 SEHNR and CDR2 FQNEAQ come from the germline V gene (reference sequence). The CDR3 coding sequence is TGTGCCAGCAGCTATCAACAGGGGGCGCCGGGTTATGGCTACACCTTC. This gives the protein CASSYQQGAPGYGYTF.

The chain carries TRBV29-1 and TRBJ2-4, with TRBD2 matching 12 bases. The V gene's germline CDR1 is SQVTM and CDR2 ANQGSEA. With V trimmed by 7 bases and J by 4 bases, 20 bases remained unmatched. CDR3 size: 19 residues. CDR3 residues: CSGPRLPRRTSGNKNIQYF. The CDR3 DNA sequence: TGCAGCGGCCCAAGACTCCCCCGACGGACTAGCGGGAATAAAAACATTCAGTACTTC.

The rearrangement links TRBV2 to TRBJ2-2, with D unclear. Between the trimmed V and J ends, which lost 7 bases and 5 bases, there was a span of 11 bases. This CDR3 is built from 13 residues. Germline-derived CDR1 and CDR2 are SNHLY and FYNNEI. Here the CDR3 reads CASNRESTGELFF. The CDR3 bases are TGTGCCAGCAATCGAGAGTCTACCGGGGAGCTGTTTTTT.

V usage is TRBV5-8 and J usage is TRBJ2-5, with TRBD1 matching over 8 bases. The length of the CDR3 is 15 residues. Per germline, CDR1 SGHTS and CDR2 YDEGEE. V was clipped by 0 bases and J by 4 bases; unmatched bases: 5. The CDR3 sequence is CASSLGQGARETQYF. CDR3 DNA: TGTGCCAGCAGCTTGGGGCAGGGGGCAAGAGAGACCCAGTACTTC. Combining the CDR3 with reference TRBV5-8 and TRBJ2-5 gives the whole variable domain EAGVTQSPTHLIKTRGQQATLRCSPISGHTSVYWYQQALGLGLQFLLWYDEGEERNRGNFPPRFSGRQFPNYSSELNVNALELEDSALYLCASSLGQGARETQYFGPGTRLLVL.

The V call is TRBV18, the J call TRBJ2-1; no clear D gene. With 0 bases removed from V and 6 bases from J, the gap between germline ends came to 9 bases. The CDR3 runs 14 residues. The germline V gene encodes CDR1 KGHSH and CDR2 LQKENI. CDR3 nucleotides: TGTGCCAGCTCACCACCCGCCGCTAGCAATGAGCAGTTCTTC. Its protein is CASSPPAASNEQFF.

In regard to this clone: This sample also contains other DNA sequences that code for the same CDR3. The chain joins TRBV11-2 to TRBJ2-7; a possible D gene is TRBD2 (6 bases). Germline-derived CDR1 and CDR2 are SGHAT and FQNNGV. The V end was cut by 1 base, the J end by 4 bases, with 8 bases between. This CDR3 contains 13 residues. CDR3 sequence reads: CASSLGGEYEQYV. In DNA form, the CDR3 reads TGTGCCAGCAGCTTAGGGGGGGAATACGAGCAGTACGTC.

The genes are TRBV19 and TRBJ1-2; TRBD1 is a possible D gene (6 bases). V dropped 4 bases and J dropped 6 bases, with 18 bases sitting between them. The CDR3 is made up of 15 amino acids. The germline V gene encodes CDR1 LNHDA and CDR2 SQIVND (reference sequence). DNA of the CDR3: TGTGCCAGTAGTACCCGGCGGGCAGGGGAGAATGGCTACACCTTC. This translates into CASSTRRAGENGYTF.

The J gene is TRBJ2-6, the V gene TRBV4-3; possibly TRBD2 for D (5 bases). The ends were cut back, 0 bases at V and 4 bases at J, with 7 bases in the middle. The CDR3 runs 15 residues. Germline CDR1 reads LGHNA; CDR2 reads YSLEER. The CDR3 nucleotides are TGCGCCAGCAGCCAAGAGAGGGTAGGGGCCAACGTCCTGACTTTC. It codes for CASSQERVGANVLTF.

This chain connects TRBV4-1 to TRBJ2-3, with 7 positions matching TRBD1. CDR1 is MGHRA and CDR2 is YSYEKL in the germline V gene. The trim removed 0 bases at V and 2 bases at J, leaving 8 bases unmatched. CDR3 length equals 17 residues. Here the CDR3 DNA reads TGCGCCAGCAGCCAAGAAGGGACAGCGCGGCCCACAGATACGCAGTATTTT. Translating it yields CASSQEGTARPTDTQYF.

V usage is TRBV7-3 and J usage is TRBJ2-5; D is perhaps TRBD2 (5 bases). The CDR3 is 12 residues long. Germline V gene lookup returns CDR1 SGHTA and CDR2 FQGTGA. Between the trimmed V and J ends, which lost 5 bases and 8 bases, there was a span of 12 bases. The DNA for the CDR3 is TGTGCCAGCAGCCCCGATAGCGAAACCCAGTACTTC. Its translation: CASSPDSETQYF.

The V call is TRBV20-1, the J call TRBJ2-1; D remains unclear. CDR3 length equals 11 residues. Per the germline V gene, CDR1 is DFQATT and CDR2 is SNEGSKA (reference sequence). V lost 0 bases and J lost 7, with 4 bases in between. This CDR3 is CSARDLNEQFF. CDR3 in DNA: TGCAGTGCTAGAGATTTAAATGAGCAGTTCTTC.

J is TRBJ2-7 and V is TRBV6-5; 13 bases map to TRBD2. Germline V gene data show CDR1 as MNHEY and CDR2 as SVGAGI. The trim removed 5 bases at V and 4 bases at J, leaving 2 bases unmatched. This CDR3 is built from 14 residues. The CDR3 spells CASSAGLAGYEQYV. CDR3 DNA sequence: TGTGCCAGCAGTGCGGGACTAGCGGGGTACGAGCAGTACGTC.

The CDR3 nucleotides read TGTGCCAGCGGGACAGGGGGTCACGAGCAGTACGTC. It translates to CASGTGGHEQYV. V gene TRBV7-9 combines with J gene TRBJ2-7, with TRBD1 matching over 11 bases. With 8 bases clipped from V and 5 bases from J, the junction kept 2 bases outside the gene matches. The germline V gene encodes CDR1 SEHNR and CDR2 FQNEAQ (reference sequence). The CDR3 is 12 amino acids.

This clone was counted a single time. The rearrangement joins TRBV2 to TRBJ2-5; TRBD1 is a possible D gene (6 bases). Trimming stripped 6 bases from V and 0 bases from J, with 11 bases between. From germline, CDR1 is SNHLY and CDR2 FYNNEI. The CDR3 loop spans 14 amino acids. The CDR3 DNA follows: TGTGCCAGCAGCCCAAGGGGGAACCAAGAGACCCAGTACTTC. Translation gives CASSPRGNQETQYF.

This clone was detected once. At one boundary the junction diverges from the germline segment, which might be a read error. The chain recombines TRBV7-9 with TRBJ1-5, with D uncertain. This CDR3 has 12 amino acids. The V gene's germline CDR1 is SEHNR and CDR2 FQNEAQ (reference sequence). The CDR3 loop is CSSSLDGQPQHF. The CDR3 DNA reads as TGTTCCAGCAGCTTAGATGGCCAGCCCCAGCATTTT.

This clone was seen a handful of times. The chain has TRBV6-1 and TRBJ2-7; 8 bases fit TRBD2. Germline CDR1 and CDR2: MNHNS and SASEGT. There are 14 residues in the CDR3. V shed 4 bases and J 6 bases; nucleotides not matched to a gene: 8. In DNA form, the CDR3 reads TGTGCCAGCAGTGGGGCTAGCGGGCCGGGCGAGCAGTACGTC. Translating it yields CASSGASGPGEQYV.

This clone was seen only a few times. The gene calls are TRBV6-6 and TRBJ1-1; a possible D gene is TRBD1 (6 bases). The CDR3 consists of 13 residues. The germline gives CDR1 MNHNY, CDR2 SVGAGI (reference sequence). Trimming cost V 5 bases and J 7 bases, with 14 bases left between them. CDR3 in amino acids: CASSAPGGREAFF. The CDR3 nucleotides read TGTGCCAGCAGTGCCCCGGGGGGCCGTGAAGCTTTCTTT.

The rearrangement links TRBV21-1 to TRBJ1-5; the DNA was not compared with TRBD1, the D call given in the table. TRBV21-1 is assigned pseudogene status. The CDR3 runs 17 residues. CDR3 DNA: TGTGCCAGCAGCAAAATCGGTCGACAGCTGCATGATCAGCCCCAGCATTTT. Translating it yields CASSKIGRQLHDQPQHF.

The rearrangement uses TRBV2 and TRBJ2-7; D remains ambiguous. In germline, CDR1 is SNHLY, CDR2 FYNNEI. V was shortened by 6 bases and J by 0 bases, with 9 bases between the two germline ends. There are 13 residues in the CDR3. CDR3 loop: CASSLPDSYEQYV. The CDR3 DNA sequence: TGTGCCAGCAGCCTGCCCGACTCCTACGAGCAGTACGTC.

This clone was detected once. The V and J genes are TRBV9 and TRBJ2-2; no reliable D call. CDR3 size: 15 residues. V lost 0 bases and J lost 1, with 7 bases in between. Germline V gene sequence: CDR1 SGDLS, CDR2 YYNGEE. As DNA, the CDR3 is TGTGCCAGCAGCGTAGGAGACATGAACACCGGGGAGCTGTTTTTT. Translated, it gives CASSVGDMNTGELFF.